This TCR beta chain was profiled in a study of cytomegalovirus exposure and HLA in healthy donors. The CDR3 extends over 14 amino acids. J gave up 3 bases and V 5 bases, and 2 bases lay outside the gene matches. From germline, CDR1 is SNHLY and CDR2 FYNNEI. This PCR relied on a set of 60 Vbeta primers and 13 Jbeta primers. Repertoires were generated with immunoSEQ multiplex PCR, while TCRdb's copy carries only in-frame clones and drops some. The profile shows roughly 250,000 clones, about 83% of them singletons. About this clone: Other DNA sequences in the sample encode the same CDR3.

Sequenced input: PBMCs. The rearrangement joins TRBV2 to TRBJ2-5; 11 bases are a match to TRBD1. This clonotype was sampled from a middle-aged woman in good health and CMV-seropositive. The CDR3 DNA reads as TGTGCCAGCAGTAGGGACAGGGGGGAAGAGACCCAGTACTTC. Amino acid sequence: CASSRDRGEETQYF.